This note documents a single T cell receptor beta chain sequence. Its matching antigen is unknown. At one boundary the junction diverges from the germline segment, which might be a read error. The sample comes from a study of T cells in Graves' hyperthyroidism and ophthalmopathy. Exclusion criteria comprised uncontrolled infection, other autoimmune disease, pregnancy or lactation. Study-wide results and caveats: Blood also contained most expanded thyroid clonotypes above 0.001.

The CDR3 covers 15 residues. Per germline, CDR1 MGHDK and CDR2 SYGVNS. Amplified regions were TCR beta CDR3 sequences from RNA transcripts. HTBI primers drove first-round RT-PCR of the TCR CDR3. TCRdb analysed the multiplex PCR reads with MiXCR anew, one entry per CDR3 protein. This table holds 360,000 or so distinct CDR3 sequences, 15% to 20% found once. The V and J genes are TRBV25-1 and TRBJ1-5; D not certain. What was sequenced was blood. This TCR was sampled from a woman between 40 and 50 years old with Graves' ophthalmopathy. As DNA, the CDR3 is TGTGCCAGCAGTGAGCAGGTGCGCGAGGATCAGCCCCAGCCTTTT. It translates to CASSEQVREDQPQPF. The full variable domain, with the rest looked up from reference TRBV25-1 and TRBJ1-5, is EADIYQTPRYLVIGTGKKITLECSQTMGHDKMYWYQQDPGMELHLIHYSYGVNSTEKGDLSSESTVSRIRTEHFPLTLESARPSHTSQYLCASSEQVREDQPQPFGDGTRLSIL.